This T cell receptor beta chain was obtained from a study of T cells after yellow fever vaccination. Study overall: Using CD3, CD45RA, CCR7 and CD95, the EM, EMRA, CM and Tscm memory subsets were sorted. Study results and caveats: Clones that expanded after primary vaccination mostly reappeared after the booster (96% CD4, 70% to 90% CD8). Clonotypes that responded to the vaccine were almost all undetectable in sorted memory subsets on day 0. Abundant clonotypes from the bulk population could get into FACS-sorted repertoires as contaminants.

MiXCR was run by TCRdb on the 5' RACE reads, yielding one entry per CDR3 protein. The sample lists roughly 4,400 distinct CDR3 sequences, 3% to 4.5% occurring once. Germline loops: CDR1 DFQATT, CDR2 SNEGSKA (reference sequence). The CDR3 loop spans 11 amino acids. V was shortened by 1 base and J by 12 bases, with 12 bases between the two germline ends. This clonotype was seen at least ten times. The sequence was collected from a young man who received the YFV17D yellow fever vaccine. Here the sequenced sample was PBMCs, either bulk or a sorted T-cell subset (CD4+, CD8+, memory, or dextramer-sorted; not recorded which), taken 15 days after the yellow fever booster vaccination. V and J are TRBV20-1 and TRBJ1-2; no definite D call. In nucleotides, the CDR3 is TGCAGTGCTAGAGGGGGTGGCGGCCACACCTTC. Protein sequence: CSARGGGGHTF.